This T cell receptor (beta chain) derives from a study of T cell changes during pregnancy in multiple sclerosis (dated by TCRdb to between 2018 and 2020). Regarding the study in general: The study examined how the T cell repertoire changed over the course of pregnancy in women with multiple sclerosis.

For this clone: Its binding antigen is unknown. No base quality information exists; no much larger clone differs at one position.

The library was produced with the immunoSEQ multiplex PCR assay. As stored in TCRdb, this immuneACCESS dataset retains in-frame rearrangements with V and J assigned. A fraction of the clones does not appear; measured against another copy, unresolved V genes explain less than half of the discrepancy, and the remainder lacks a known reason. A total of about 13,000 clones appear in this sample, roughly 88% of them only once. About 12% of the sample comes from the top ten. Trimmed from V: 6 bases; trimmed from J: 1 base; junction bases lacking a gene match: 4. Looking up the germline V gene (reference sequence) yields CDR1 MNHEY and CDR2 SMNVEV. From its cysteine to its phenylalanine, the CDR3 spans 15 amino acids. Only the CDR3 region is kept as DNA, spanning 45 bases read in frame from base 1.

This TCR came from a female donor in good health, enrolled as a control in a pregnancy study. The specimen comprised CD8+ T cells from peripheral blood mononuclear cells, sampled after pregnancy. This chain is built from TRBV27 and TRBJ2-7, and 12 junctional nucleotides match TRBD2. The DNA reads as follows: TGTGCCAGCAGCTCTAGCGGGAGGGAGTCCTACGAGCAGTACTTC. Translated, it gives CASSSSGRESYEQYF.